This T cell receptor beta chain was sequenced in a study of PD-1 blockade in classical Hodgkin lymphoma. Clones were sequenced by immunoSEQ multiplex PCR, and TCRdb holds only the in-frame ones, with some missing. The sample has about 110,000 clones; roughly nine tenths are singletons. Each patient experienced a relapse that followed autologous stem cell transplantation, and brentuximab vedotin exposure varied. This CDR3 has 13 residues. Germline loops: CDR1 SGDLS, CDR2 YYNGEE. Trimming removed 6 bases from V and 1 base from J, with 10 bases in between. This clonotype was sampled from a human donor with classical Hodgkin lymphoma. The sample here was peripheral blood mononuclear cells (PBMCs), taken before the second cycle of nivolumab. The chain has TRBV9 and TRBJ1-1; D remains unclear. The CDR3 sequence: CASNPTPNTEAFF. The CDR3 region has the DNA TGTGCCAGCAATCCCACACCGAACACTGAAGCTTTCTTT.